This is a list of T cell receptor beta chains from one sample in a study of human T cells and chemical hapten exposure. TCRdb re-called the 5' RACE reads with MiXCR, one entry per CDR3 protein. The profile covers under 150,000 distinct CDR3 sequences, with approximately 19% appearing a single time and roughly 2.8% taken by the ten largest. These receptors were collected from a human donor in good health. Each CDR3 is given with its conserved first and last residue. D genes are given only for firm matches. Some rows mark clone size as missing; the rest say once, few, many or name a class of expanded clone.

cdr3_aa: CASSLVPGAETQYF
cdr3_nt: TGTGCCAGCAGCTTGGTCCCAGGGGCAGAGACCCAGTACTTC
v_call: TRBV5-4
d_call: NA
j_call: TRBJ2-5
clone_size: few

cdr3_aa: CASSLGGGEYNEQFF
cdr3_nt: TGTGCCAGCAGCTTGGGGGGGGGGGAGTACAATGAGCAGTTCTTC
v_call: TRBV5-4
d_call: TRBD2
j_call: TRBJ2-1
clone_size: NA

cdr3_aa: CAISATGTGLTEAFF
cdr3_nt: TGTGCCATCAGTGCCACCGGGACAGGGTTGACTGAAGCTTTCTTT
v_call: TRBV10-3
d_call: TRBD1
j_call: TRBJ1-1
clone_size: NA

cdr3_aa: CSVEPGTDTQYF
cdr3_nt: TGCAGCGTTGAGCCTGGCACAGATACGCAGTATTTT
v_call: TRBV29-1
d_call: NA
j_call: TRBJ2-3
clone_size: NA

cdr3_aa: CSGGPADTQYF
cdr3_nt: TGCAGCGGGGGCCCCGCAGATACGCAGTATTTT
v_call: TRBV29-1
d_call: NA
j_call: TRBJ2-3
clone_size: NA

cdr3_aa: CSARESSRDTQYF
cdr3_nt: TGCAGTGCTAGAGAATCTAGCCGGGATACGCAGTATTTT
v_call: TRBV20-1
d_call: NA
j_call: TRBJ2-3
clone_size: NA

cdr3_aa: CASSRTAETQYF
cdr3_nt: TGTGCCAGCTCCCGGACAGCAGAGACCCAGTACTTC
v_call: TRBV2
d_call: NA
j_call: TRBJ2-5
clone_size: NA

cdr3_aa: CASSPTTSTDTQYF
cdr3_nt: TGTGCCAGCAGCCCTACGACTAGCACAGATACGCAGTATTTT
v_call: TRBV7-2
d_call: NA
j_call: TRBJ2-3
clone_size: medium-sized

cdr3_aa: CASSSAELADTYEQYF
cdr3_nt: TGTGCCAGCAGCTCCGCCGAACTAGCGGACACCTACGAGCAGTACTTC
v_call: TRBV13
d_call: TRBD2
j_call: TRBJ2-7
clone_size: NA

cdr3_aa: CASSLGGTSGSVREFF
cdr3_nt: TGTGCCAGCAGCTTAGGAGGGACTAGCGGGAGTGTACGTGAGTTCTTC
v_call: TRBV11-1
d_call: TRBD2
j_call: TRBJ2-1
clone_size: many

cdr3_aa: CASRTGARNQPQHF
cdr3_nt: TGTGCCAGCAGGACAGGGGCTCGAAATCAGCCCCAGCATTTT
v_call: TRBV12-1
d_call: NA
j_call: TRBJ1-5
clone_size: many

cdr3_aa: CASTGLEVGTDTQYF
cdr3_nt: TGTGCCAGCACGGGCCTAGAGGTGGGCACAGATACGCAGTATTTT
v_call: TRBV6-1
d_call: NA
j_call: TRBJ2-3
clone_size: NA

cdr3_aa: CASSIGLAGYTQYF
cdr3_nt: TGTGCCAGCAGCATTGGACTAGCGGGTTATACGCAGTATTTT
v_call: TRBV7-6
d_call: TRBD2
j_call: TRBJ2-3
clone_size: NA

cdr3_aa: CASSLSRDRAGANVLTF
cdr3_nt: TGCGCCAGCAGCTTGTCCCGGGACAGGGCTGGGGCCAACGTCCTGACTTTC
v_call: TRBV5-1
d_call: TRBD1
j_call: TRBJ2-6
clone_size: few

cdr3_aa: CASSTTGGHSYEQYF
cdr3_nt: TGTGCCAGCAGTACGACAGGGGGGCACTCCTACGAGCAGTACTTC
v_call: TRBV28
d_call: TRBD1
j_call: TRBJ2-7
clone_size: NA

cdr3_aa: CASTGLAGLEQFF
cdr3_nt: TGCGCCAGCACCGGACTAGCGGGCCTTGAGCAGTTCTTC
v_call: TRBV5-1
d_call: TRBD2
j_call: TRBJ2-1
clone_size: few

cdr3_aa: CASSPRVKSDTEAFF
cdr3_nt: TGTGCCAGCTCACCAAGAGTGAAGAGCGACACTGAAGCTTTCTTT
v_call: TRBV18
d_call: NA
j_call: TRBJ1-1
clone_size: few

cdr3_aa: CASRRAPNQPQHF
cdr3_nt: TGTGCCAGCAGAAGGGCTCCCAATCAGCCCCAGCATTTT
v_call: TRBV6-5
d_call: NA
j_call: TRBJ1-5
clone_size: NA

cdr3_aa: CASSSLGTGFQAFF
cdr3_nt: TGTGCCAGCAGTTCCCTAGGGACGGGTTTTCAAGCTTTCTTT
v_call: TRBV27
d_call: NA
j_call: TRBJ1-1
clone_size: many

cdr3_aa: CSATGLAVYNEQFF
cdr3_nt: TGCAGTGCTACCGGACTAGCTGTCTACAATGAGCAGTTCTTC
v_call: TRBV20-1
d_call: TRBD2
j_call: TRBJ2-1
clone_size: few

cdr3_aa: CASNPPTGGGGTEAFF
cdr3_nt: TGTGCCAGCAATCCTCCAACAGGGGGGGGAGGGACTGAAGCTTTCTTT
v_call: TRBV28
d_call: TRBD1
j_call: TRBJ1-1
clone_size: many

cdr3_aa: CSARPSYHNEQFF
cdr3_nt: TGCAGTGCCAGGCCCTCCTACCACAATGAGCAGTTCTTC
v_call: TRBV20-1
d_call: NA
j_call: TRBJ2-1
clone_size: once

cdr3_aa: CAWSPPNQPQHF
cdr3_nt: TGTGCCTGGAGTCCCCCCAATCAGCCCCAGCATTTT
v_call: TRBV30
d_call: NA
j_call: TRBJ1-5
clone_size: few

cdr3_aa: CASSYGTGGEKLFF
cdr3_nt: TGTGCCAGCAGTTATGGGACGGGGGGAGAAAAACTGTTTTTT
v_call: TRBV6-5
d_call: NA
j_call: TRBJ1-4
clone_size: NA

cdr3_aa: CATSDSLGRGSNEQFF
cdr3_nt: TGTGCCACCAGTGATTCTTTGGGCAGGGGCAGCAATGAGCAGTTCTTC
v_call: TRBV24-1
d_call: NA
j_call: TRBJ2-1
clone_size: few

cdr3_aa: CGSSGRVSDTQYF
cdr3_nt: TGTGGCAGCAGCGGCAGGGTCTCAGATACGCAGTATTTT
v_call: TRBV7-2
d_call: NA
j_call: TRBJ2-3
clone_size: NA

cdr3_aa: CASSFSTSSYNEQFF
cdr3_nt: TGCGCCAGCAGCTTTTCCACATCCTCCTACAATGAGCAGTTCTTC
v_call: TRBV5-1
d_call: NA
j_call: TRBJ2-1
clone_size: NA

cdr3_aa: CSATIGSSRLEGYTF
cdr3_nt: TGCAGTGCCACCATCGGCAGCTCCAGGTTGGAGGGCTACACCTTC
v_call: TRBV20-1
d_call: NA
j_call: TRBJ1-2
clone_size: few

cdr3_aa: CASSLTSGISYNEQFF
cdr3_nt: TGTGCCAGCAGCTTAACTAGCGGGATCTCCTACAATGAGCAGTTCTTC
v_call: TRBV7-9
d_call: TRBD2
j_call: TRBJ2-1
clone_size: NA

cdr3_aa: CASSSPGDFEAFF
cdr3_nt: TGTGCCAGCAGCTCCCCAGGGGATTTTGAAGCTTTCTTT
v_call: TRBV5-4
d_call: NA
j_call: TRBJ1-1
clone_size: once

cdr3_aa: CASSSGQGRTRGYSPLHF
cdr3_nt: TGTGCCAGCAGCTCCGGACAGGGAAGGACGCGGGGTTATTCACCCCTCCACTTT
v_call: TRBV7-2
d_call: TRBD1
j_call: TRBJ1-6
clone_size: NA